This TCR beta chain was captured in a study of T cell changes during pregnancy in multiple sclerosis. The CDR3 sequence is 14 residues long. V was pared by 2 bases and J by 14 bases, with 10 bases of the junction left unmatched. Germline V lookup: CDR1 LGHNA, CDR2 YSLEER. Measured with immunoSEQ multiplex PCR; TCRdb has only the in-frame clones, and not every one. This sample has 30,000 to 50,000 clones, with about nine tenths found just once. V usage is TRBV4-3 and J usage is TRBJ1-2, with TRBD1 identical over 11 bases. This TCR came from a female donor in good health, enrolled as a control in a pregnancy study. The input for sequencing was CD4+ T cells from peripheral blood mononuclear cells, taken in the first trimester of pregnancy. CDR3: CASSQTQGTGGSTF. CDR3 in DNA: TGCGCCAGCAGCCAAACTCAGGGGACAGGGGGATCTACCTTC.